The T cell receptor beta chain described here comes from a study of blood T cell repertoires in COVID-19. Study-level background: PBMCs, B-cell-depleted T cells, or T cells provided the cDNA or gDNA that made up the material.

Participants spanned ages about 18 to 90 years and resided in roughly 22 US areas. The CDR3 spans 15 residues. V was shortened by 0 bases and J by 6 bases, with 12 bases between the two germline ends. The V gene's germline CDR1 is MNHEY and CDR2 SVGAGI. In the source study's methods: Estimates of nucleated cell counts were drawn from the amplification of reference gene primers. Here immunoSEQ multiplex PCR was the method, and the copy in TCRdb shows in-frame clones only, minus some. That table gives V, J and clone size, and the DNA gave D and trimming. The sample lists about 220,000 clones, about 87% occurring once.

This clonotype originated in a woman aged 40-49 years with acute COVID-19. Sequencing input: PBMCs or T cells enriched from blood (not recorded which). The chain carries TRBV6-5 and TRBJ1-5; a possible D gene is TRBD1 (5 bases). As DNA, the CDR3 is TGTGCCAGCAGTTACTCGGCGGGGCCGAGTCAGCCCCAGCATTTT. It codes for CASSYSAGPSQPQHF.